This TCR beta chain was sequenced in a study of T cells in localized non-small cell lung cancer. A remark on this clone: No antigen is known for it.

Only in-frame clones appear in the TCRdb table, and some are missing; sequencing was by immunoSEQ multiplex PCR. The table has tens of thousands of clones, around 90% seen once. Findings and caveats of the study: The study found T cell clonality highest in uninvolved adjacent lung, above tumor.

This CDR3 contains 15 residues. Trimming left V 0 bases short and J 1 base short, with 9 bases between. Germline CDR1 and CDR2: SGHNT and YYREEE (reference sequence). The chain uses TRBV5-4 and TRBJ2-3; D remains ambiguous. The sample consisted of peripheral blood, taken before any cancer treatment. This receptor was obtained from a woman between 40 and 69 years old with stage I lung adenocarcinoma. The CDR3 coding sequence is TGTGCCAGCAGCTTGGTTGGCCCGGGCACAGATACGCAGTATTTT. Amino acid sequence: CASSLVGPGTDTQYF.